The following is a T cell receptor (beta chain) sequence with its context. Its antigen is not known. ViraFEST assay sequencing came after antigen-specific CD4+ T cells were expanded with viral peptide pools. It was after nine to eleven days of culture that CD4+ T cells were isolated. As their vaccination, participants received two doses of either BNT162b2 or mRNA-1273. Cultures got half-medium changes with IL-2 on days 3 and 7. Sequencing used immunoSEQ multiplex PCR; TCRdb keeps in-frame clones, though not all of them. The data show 30,000 to 45,000 clones, with 82% seen just once and less than 2% held by the top ten. This CDR3 has 12 residues. V lost 4 bases and J lost 3, with 6 bases in between. The V gene's germline CDR1 is SNHLY and CDR2 FYNNEI. This sample is part of a study of vaccination effects on CD4 cells after COVID-19.

The gene calls are TRBV2 and TRBJ1-2, with D uncertain. This sample comprised CD4+ T cells from PBMCs cultured with HCoV-NL63 spike peptides, obtained after COVID-19 vaccination. The TCR sequence derives from a human donor who received a COVID-19 vaccine. Some clones in this sample may be carry-over from other donors' samples. The DNA of the CDR3 is TGTGCCAGCAGTGCAACCGACTATGGCTACACCTTC. Amino acid sequence: CASSATDYGYTF.